This is a list of T cell receptor beta chains from one sample in a study of synovial regulatory T cells in juvenile arthritis. Method: immunoSEQ multiplex PCR; TCRdb's copy keeps in-frame clones and lacks some. The sample holds 10,000 or so clones. Sequenced input: Treg cells from blood. The origin of the receptors is a donor under 30 with juvenile idiopathic arthritis. Each CDR3 is given with its conserved first and last residue. Rows give clone size only sometimes, using once, few, many, or a class for an expanded clone.

TRBV6-6	TRBJ2-1	.	CASSYRQGNEQFF
TRBV5-8	TRBJ2-5	.	CASSLGSGQGAGETQYF
TRBV6-6	TRBJ2-1	.	CASSYGGYNEQFF
TRBV19	TRBJ1-1	.	CASSIVGSLNTEAFF
TRBV10-3	TRBJ1-4	medium-sized	CAISEPPGQGNEKLFF
TRBV11-3	TRBJ2-1	.	CASTAGTGNNEQFF
TRBV7-9	TRBJ1-2	.	CASSLGVGWPGLNGYTF
TRBV27	TRBJ2-7	.	CASSRDRSSYEQYF
TRBV5-4	TRBJ1-2	medium-sized	CASNPGTGAGYTF
TRBV12-5	TRBJ1-1	.	CASGPPHTEAFF
TRBV30	TRBJ2-3	.	CAWSGRGWYTDTQYF
TRBV7-2	TRBJ2-4	medium-sized	CASSGGPKDIQYF
TRBV2	TRBJ2-2	.	CASRAGRPNTGELFF
TRBV13	TRBJ1-1	.	CASSGQGLAEAFF
TRBV11-3	TRBJ2-3	.	CASSLGRATDTQYF
TRBV27	TRBJ1-6	.	CASSSTKTGFYSPLHF
TRBV10-3	TRBJ2-3	.	CAISASDTQYF
TRBV7-2	TRBJ2-3	.	CASSLEAYTQYF
TRBV2	TRBJ1-1	.	CASVSYSLNTEAFF
TRBV20-1	TRBJ2-1	.	CSARDRNEQFF
TRBV5-6	TRBJ2-3	.	CASSFLRDTQYF
TRBV19	TRBJ1-1	medium-sized	CASSAELNTEAFF
TRBV5-8	TRBJ1-2	.	CASSLWASPGQGIPNYGYTF